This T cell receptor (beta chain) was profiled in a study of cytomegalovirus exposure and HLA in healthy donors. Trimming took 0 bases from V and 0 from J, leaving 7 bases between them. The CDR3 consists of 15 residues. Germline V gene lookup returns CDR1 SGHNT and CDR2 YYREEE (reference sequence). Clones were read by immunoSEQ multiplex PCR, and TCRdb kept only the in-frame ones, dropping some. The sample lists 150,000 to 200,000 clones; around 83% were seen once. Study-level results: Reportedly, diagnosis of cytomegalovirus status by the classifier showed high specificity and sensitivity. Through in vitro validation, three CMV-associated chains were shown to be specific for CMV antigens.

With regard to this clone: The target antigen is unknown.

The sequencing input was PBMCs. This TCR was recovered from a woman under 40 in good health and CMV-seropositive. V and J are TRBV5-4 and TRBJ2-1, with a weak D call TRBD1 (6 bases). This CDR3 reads CASSLGDNSYNEQFF. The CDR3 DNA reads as TGTGCCAGCAGCTTGGGGGACAACTCCTACAATGAGCAGTTCTTC.